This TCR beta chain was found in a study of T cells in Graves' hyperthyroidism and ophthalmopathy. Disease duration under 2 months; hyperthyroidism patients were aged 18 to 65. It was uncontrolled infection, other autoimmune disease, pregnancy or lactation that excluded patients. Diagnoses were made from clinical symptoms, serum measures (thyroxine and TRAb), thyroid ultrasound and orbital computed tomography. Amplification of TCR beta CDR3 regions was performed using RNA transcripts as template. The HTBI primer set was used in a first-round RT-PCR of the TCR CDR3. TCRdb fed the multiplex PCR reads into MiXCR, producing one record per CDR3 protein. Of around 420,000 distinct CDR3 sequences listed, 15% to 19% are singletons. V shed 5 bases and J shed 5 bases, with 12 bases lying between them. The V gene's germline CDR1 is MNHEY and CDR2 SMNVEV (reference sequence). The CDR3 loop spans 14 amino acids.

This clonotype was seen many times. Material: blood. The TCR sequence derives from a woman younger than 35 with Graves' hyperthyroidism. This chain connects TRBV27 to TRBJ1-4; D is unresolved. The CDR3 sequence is CASSPRSRNEKLFF. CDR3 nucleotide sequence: TGTGCCAGCAGTCCCCGGAGCCGGAATGAAAAACTGTTTTTT. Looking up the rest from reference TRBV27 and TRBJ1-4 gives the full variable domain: EAQVTQNPRYLITVTGKKLTVTCSQNMNHEYMSWYRQDPGLGLRQIYYSMNVEVTDKGDVPEGYKVSRKEKRNFPLILESPSPNQTSLYFCASSPRSRNEKLFFGSGTQLSVL.